Following are 24 T cell receptor beta chains from one sample sequenced in a study of identical twins (dated by TCRdb to about 2016). To prepare the library, 5' RACE was applied. Sequenced on an Illumina HiSeq 2000. TCRdb cleaned the public reads at Q25 with fastp, built clones with MiXCR and kept in-frame beta chains. Records with the same CDR3 protein are collapsed into one entry carrying the most frequent genes and DNA. The sample table holds about 430,000 distinct CDR3 sequences, of which around 18% were seen once. Of the sample, less than 15% is held by the ten largest clones. Input material: naive T cells sorted from blood. The meaning of the sample's cell subset or site label: cells isolated with a human naive T-cell isolation kit. The receptor set was obtained from a middle-aged man in good health.

This clonotype appeared many times. The chain couples TRBV5-1 to TRBJ2-3; TRBD2 aligns across 11 bases. The germline V gene encodes CDR1 SGHRS and CDR2 YFSETQ. The ends lost 8 bases at V and 3 bases at J; junction bases unmatched: 8. This CDR3 region has 15 residues. CDR3 sequence reads: CASETSGVRTDTQYF. In DNA, the CDR3 is TGCGCCAGTGAGACTAGCGGGGTTCGAACAGATACGCAGTATTTT.

This clonotype has a single count. The chain uses TRBV9 and TRBJ1-4; 8 nucleotides agree with TRBD1. Germline lookup yields CDR1 SGDLS and CDR2 YYNGEE. This CDR3 region has 14 residues. V dropped 4 bases and J dropped 5; count of bases not matched to a gene: 4. CDR3 amino acids: CASSPWTGNEKLFF. The CDR3 DNA is TGTGCCAGCAGCCCGTGGACAGGGAATGAAAAACTGTTTTTT. The entire variable domain, with the rest obtained from reference TRBV9 and TRBJ1-4, is as follows: DSGVTQTPKHLITATGQRVTLRCSPRSGDLSVYWYQQSLDQGLQFLIQYYNGEERAKGNILERFSAQQFPDLHSELNLSSLELGDSALYFCASSPWTGNEKLFFGSGTQLSVL.

This clonotype was found many times. The chain joins TRBV20-1 to TRBJ2-3, with 8 bases fitting TRBD2. Unmatched junction bases numbered 1, after V lost 3 bases and J lost 8 bases. The CDR3 runs to 11 residues. Germline CDR1 reads DFQATT; CDR2 reads SNEGSKA (reference sequence). The CDR3 loop is CSARAGGTQYF. CDR3 nucleotide sequence: TGCAGTGCTAGGGCGGGGGGTACGCAGTATTTT.

This clonotype has more than one count but fewer than ten. V and J are TRBV29-1 and TRBJ2-6; 9 nucleotides match TRBD1. Losses at the gene ends were 4 bases for V and 0 bases for J; bases not matched to a gene: 4. The germline V gene has CDR1 SQVTM and CDR2 ANQGSEA. This CDR3 has 16 residues. CDR3 region: CSVGTGGVSGANVLTF. CDR3 in DNA: TGCAGCGTTGGAACAGGGGGCGTCTCTGGGGCCAACGTCCTGACTTTC. Supplemented by reference TRBV29-1 and TRBJ2-6, the full variable domain reads SAVISQKPSRDICQRGTSLTIQCQVDSQVTMMFWYRQQPGQSLTLIATANQGSEATYESGFVIDKFPISRPNLTFSTLTVSNMSPEDSSIYLCSVGTGGVSGANVLTFGAGSRLTVL.

This clonotype was counted between two and nine times. The chain combines TRBV20-1 with TRBJ2-2; TRBD2 matches at 11 bases. The V and J ends lost 1 base and 8 bases, in that order; junction bases with no gene match: 3. Germline loops: CDR1 DFQATT, CDR2 SNEGSKA (reference sequence). The CDR3 contains 14 residues. The CDR3 here is CSARATSGRGELFF. CDR3 DNA sequence: TGCAGTGCTAGAGCCACTAGCGGGAGAGGGGAGCTGTTTTTT.

This clonotype came up many times. The V gene is TRBV7-2, the J gene TRBJ2-5, with D uncertain. The germline V gene encodes CDR1 SGHTA and CDR2 FQGNSA. V was shortened by 2 bases and J by 0 bases, with 16 bases between the two germline ends. The CDR3 is 17 amino acids. The DNA of the CDR3 is TGTGCCAGCAGCTTAAGTTTTGGACCAGCGTACCAAGAGACCCAGTACTTC. Its protein is CASSLSFGPAYQETQYF.

This clonotype was counted a few times. The V call is TRBV15, the J call TRBJ2-7, with D possibly TRBD2 on 6 matching bases. The length of the CDR3 is 13 residues. Trimming shortened V by 5 bases and J by 7 bases, and 15 bases separated the two germline ends. Germline lookup yields CDR1 LNHNV and CDR2 YYDKDF (reference sequence). The CDR3 nucleotides are TGTGCCACCAGCCCTCGACTAGTGAATGAGCAGTACTTC. Translated, it gives CATSPRLVNEQYF.

This chain's CDR3 is CASSLEYRLAGSDTQYF. The DNA for the CDR3 is TGTGCCAGCAGCTTAGAATATCGGCTAGCGGGATCCGATACGCAGTATTTT. The V gene is TRBV11-2, the J gene TRBJ2-3, with 9 bases matching TRBD2. CDR3 length: 17 residues. Germline CDR1 reads SGHAT; CDR2 reads FQNNGV. V shed 0 bases, J shed 6 bases, and the junction held 10 bases outside the gene matches.

This chain connects TRBV24-1 to TRBJ2-3; D uncertain. The CDR3 sequence is 15 residues long. Trimming shortened V by 1 base and J by 3 bases, and 10 bases separated the two germline ends. Germline V gives CDR1 KGHDR, CDR2 SFDVKD. The CDR3 DNA is TGTGCCACCAGTGATTTTACCGCGAGTACAGATACGCAGTATTTT. Residues: CATSDFTASTDTQYF.

This clonotype has only a few counts. The V call is TRBV10-3, the J call TRBJ2-7; 9 bases are shared with TRBD1. V trimming: 10 bases; J trimming: 3 bases; junction bases outside the gene matches: 10. CDR1 and CDR2 from the germline V gene are ENHRY and SYGVKD. The CDR3 covers 14 residues. CDR3 region: CATLKTGGNYEQYF. The CDR3 DNA sequence: TGTGCCACCCTTAAGACAGGGGGAAACTACGAGCAGTACTTC.

At least ten counts were recorded for this clonotype. The chain carries TRBV4-2 and TRBJ2-1, with 7 bases identical to TRBD2. Germline assignment: CDR1 LGHNA and CDR2 YNFKEQ. The CDR3 totals 19 residues. Trimming took 0 bases from V and 1 from J; bases not matched to a gene: 12. As DNA, the CDR3 is TGTGCCAGCAGCCAAGATCTTTGGCCTAGCGGCGCGTCCTACAATGAGCAGTTCTTC. Its protein is CASSQDLWPSGASYNEQFF.

This clonotype occurred a few times. This chain connects TRBV9 to TRBJ2-2; the match to TRBD2 covers 8 bases. There are 16 residues in the CDR3. Germline CDR1 and CDR2: SGDLS and YYNGEE. J was trimmed by 0 bases and V by 4 bases; bases with no gene match: 5. The CDR3 DNA reads TGTGCCAGCAGCTCCCCGGGACTAGCGAACACCGGGGAGCTGTTTTTT. This sequence encodes CASSSPGLANTGELFF.

V gene TRBV25-1 combines with J gene TRBJ1-2; 9 bases match TRBD1. This CDR3 contains 14 residues. V gave up 1 base and J gave up 5 bases; unmatched junction bases: 2. Germline lookup yields CDR1 MGHDK and CDR2 SYGVNS. The CDR3 reads CASSEWGQGYGYTF. In DNA form, the CDR3 reads TGTGCCAGCAGTGAATGGGGACAGGGTTATGGCTACACCTTC.

This rearrangement joins TRBV7-2 to TRBJ2-5; D possibly corresponds to TRBD1 (6 bases). This CDR3 has 15 residues. Germline CDR1 is SGHTA and CDR2 is FQGNSA. V dropped 5 bases and J dropped 1 base, with 14 bases sitting between them. DNA for the CDR3: TGTGCCAGCAGCCGCGGACAGATACTCCAAGAGACCCAGTACTTC. Residues: CASSRGQILQETQYF. The variable domain in full, completed from reference TRBV7-2 and TRBJ2-5, reads GAGVSQSPSNKVTEKGKDVELRCDPISGHTALYWYRQSLGQGLEFLIYFQGNSAPDKSGLPSDRFSAERTGGSVSTLTIQRTQQEDSAVYLCASSRGQILQETQYFGPGTRLLVL.

The chain links TRBV4-3 to TRBJ1-5; D is perhaps TRBD1 (6 bases). Germline V gene lookup returns CDR1 LGHNA and CDR2 YSLEER. This CDR3 comprises 15 residues. V was cut by 4 bases and J by 0 bases, with 10 bases left in between. The CDR3 bases are TGCGCCAGCAGCCCTGGACAGAGTAGCAATCAGCCCCAGCATTTT. It specifies CASSPGQSSNQPQHF.

This clonotype was counted between two and nine times. J is TRBJ1-2 and V is TRBV9; D perhaps matches TRBD1 (6 bases). With 0 bases removed from V and 5 bases from J, the gap between germline ends came to 11 bases. CDR1 SGDLS and CDR2 YYNGEE come from the germline V gene. The CDR3 covers 14 residues. This chain's CDR3 is CASSVVSGDYGYTF. CDR3 in DNA: TGTGCCAGCAGCGTAGTGTCAGGGGATTATGGCTACACCTTC. Filled out from reference TRBV9 and TRBJ1-2, the complete variable domain reads DSGVTQTPKHLITATGQRVTLRCSPRSGDLSVYWYQQSLDQGLQFLIQYYNGEERAKGNILERFSAQQFPDLHSELNLSSLELGDSALYFCASSVVSGDYGYTFGSGTRLTVV.

This clonotype appeared many times. The J gene is TRBJ2-2, the V gene TRBV5-1; 14 bases are a match to TRBD2. In germline, CDR1 is SGHRS, CDR2 YFSETQ. This CDR3 has 17 residues. Germline trimming cut 4 bases from V and 2 bases from J; bases unmatched to any gene: 4. CDR3 residues: CASSLTSGRANTGELFF. In DNA, the CDR3 is TGCGCCAGCAGCCTGACTAGCGGGAGGGCTAACACCGGGGAGCTGTTTTTT.

CDR3 sequence reads: CATSPRLNRGETQYF. CDR3 coding DNA: TGTGCCACCAGCCCACGACTAAATAGAGGGGAGACCCAGTACTTC. The chain couples TRBV15 to TRBJ2-5; TRBD2 is a possible D gene (5 bases). V was clipped by 5 bases and J by 5 bases, with 18 bases between them. The V gene's germline CDR1 is LNHNV and CDR2 YYDKDF (reference sequence). The CDR3 runs 15 residues.

This clonotype was counted ten times or more. This sequence joins TRBV5-1 and TRBJ2-3; D might be TRBD2 (6 bases). The CDR3 extends over 14 amino acids. V gave up 0 bases and J gave up 1 base, with 6 bases separating them. Germline lookup yields CDR1 SGHRS and CDR2 YFSETQ. The CDR3 nucleotides are TGCGCCAGCAGCTTGGAGCGGGGCACAGATACGCAGTATTTT. It translates to CASSLERGTDTQYF.

This clonotype was seen a few times. V is TRBV6-5 and J is TRBJ1-2; D gene unclear. V was shortened by 0 bases and J by 5 bases, with 19 bases between the two germline ends. This CDR3 region has 17 residues. Germline assignment: CDR1 MNHEY and CDR2 SVGAGI. CDR3 nucleotides: TGTGCCAGCAGTTACTCAGGCGCGGAGTCGGCTATTTATGGCTACACCTTC. Amino acid sequence: CASSYSGAESAIYGYTF.

This chain connects TRBV5-1 to TRBJ2-1; no definite D call. Looked up from germline, CDR1 is SGHRS and CDR2 is YFSETQ. The V end lost 0 bases, the J end lost 15 bases, and 16 bases lay between the germline ends. The CDR3 has 13 residues. The chain's CDR3 is CASSLEPVVSLFF. Written as DNA, the CDR3 is TGCGCCAGCAGCTTGGAGCCCGTGGTTAGCCTGTTCTTC.

This clonotype has only a few counts. V gene TRBV20-1 combines with J gene TRBJ1-1; D call uncertain. This CDR3 spans 10 amino acids. Germline V CDR1 and CDR2: DFQATT, SNEGSKA (reference sequence). V was cut by 3 bases and J by 8 bases, with 7 bases left in between. CDR3 DNA: TGCAGTGCTAGCTACGCAGAAGCTTTCTTT. Protein product: CSASYAEAFF.

This clonotype came up a few times. The chain employs TRBV19 and TRBJ2-3; 11 nucleotides line up with TRBD2. CDR1 and CDR2 from the germline V gene are LNHDA and SQIVND (reference sequence). With 4 bases clipped from V and 6 bases from J, the junction kept 12 bases outside the gene matches. CDR3 length: 17 amino acids. Written as DNA, the CDR3 is TGTGCCAGTAGTACCCTGACTAGCGGGGCGCTCCACGATACGCAGTATTTT. Protein sequence: CASSTLTSGALHDTQYF.

This clonotype was found a few times. The V call is TRBV20-1, the J call TRBJ2-3, with 9 nucleotides matching TRBD2. Germline assignment: CDR1 DFQATT and CDR2 SNEGSKA (reference sequence). The junction had 19 bases not matched to a gene; V was cut back by 6 bases and J by 6 bases. The CDR3 runs to 17 residues. For the CDR3, the DNA is TGCAGTGCCGTAGCAACTAGCGGGTCCGCCCACCGGGATACGCAGTATTTT. Amino acids: CSAVATSGSAHRDTQYF.